This TCR beta chain originates from a study of cytomegalovirus exposure and HLA in healthy donors. Germline-derived CDR1 and CDR2 are LNHDA and SQIVND (reference sequence). This CDR3 contains 14 residues. V shed 2 bases and J shed 1 base, with 8 bases lying between them. The PCR made use of 60 Vbeta and 13 Jbeta primers. TCRdb keeps only in-frame clones here, not all; method: immunoSEQ multiplex PCR. The data contain 150,000 or so clones, roughly four fifths of them seen just once; the ten biggest clones take up about 6.5%. The chain is built from TRBV19 and TRBJ1-1; D call uncertain. Sequencing was done on a sample of PBMCs. The sequence derives from a man aged 30-40 years in good health and CMV-seronegative. CDR3 sequence: CASSIRYRNTEAFF. CDR3 coding DNA: TGTGCCAGTAGTATACGCTATCGGAACACTGAAGCTTTCTTT.